Below, 19 T cell receptor beta chains from the same sample are listed, as sequenced in a study of breast tumors, draining lymph nodes, adjacent tissues. Samples came from axillary lymph nodes draining the breast cancer. TCRdb redid the calling of the multiplex PCR reads with MiXCR, one entry per CDR3 protein. The table shows 130,000 or so distinct CDR3 sequences, with around 20% occurring only once. The sample was axillary lymph node tissue. Every receptor here comes from a female donor with breast cancer. Some clones in this sample may be carry-over from other donors' samples.

This clonotype was observed at least ten times. The V call is TRBV5-1, the J call TRBJ1-2; D is unresolved. This CDR3 spans 13 amino acids. V dropped 0 bases and J dropped 8 bases, with 11 bases sitting between them. Germline values: CDR1 SGHRS, CDR2 YFSETQ. The CDR3 DNA follows: TGCGCCAGCAGCTTGGCGGGAGCTCCGGGCTACACCTTC. It is translated as CASSLAGAPGYTF.

This clonotype was counted at least ten times. The gene calls are TRBV6-6 and TRBJ2-2, with D perhaps assigned TRBD1 or TRBD2 (5 bases each). This CDR3 has 15 residues. The germline V and J ends were trimmed by 2 bases and 7 bases, with 14 bases remaining between them. CDR1 and CDR2 (germline): MNHNY, SVGAGI (reference sequence). The CDR3 DNA sequence: TGTGCCAGCAGTTACGGGGACCACTCTGGCGGGGAGCTGTTTTTT. Translating gives CASSYGDHSGGELFF.

This clonotype occurred many times. This chain links TRBV7-9 with TRBJ1-6, with D uncertain. The CDR3 loop spans 15 amino acids. Trimming shortened V by 0 bases and J by 7 bases, and 10 bases separated the two germline ends. Germline CDR1 and CDR2: SEHNR and FQNEAQ (reference sequence). CDR3 sequence: CASSLARDRNSPLHF. The DNA of the CDR3 is TGTGCCAGCAGCTTAGCGCGTGACCGAAATTCACCCCTCCACTTT.

This clonotype occurred many times. V is TRBV12-3 or TRBV12-4 and J is TRBJ2-7; D possibly corresponds to TRBD1 (6 bases). CDR3 length: 14 residues. The germline V and J ends were trimmed by 5 bases and 2 bases, with 13 bases remaining between them. This chain's CDR3 is CASSRNRVPYEQYF. CDR3 nucleotide sequence: TGTGCCAGCAGTCGAAACAGGGTACCCTACGAGCAGTACTTC.

Note on this clonotype: Possible read error: a much larger clone is one base away. The chain couples TRBV7-6 to TRBJ2-2; D is perhaps TRBD2 (6 bases). Germline-derived CDR1 and CDR2 are SGHVS and FNYEAQ. CDR3 length: 17 amino acids. Here the CDR3 reads CASSLAEGPSNTGGLFF. Written as DNA, the CDR3 is TGTGCCAGCAGCTTAGCGGAAGGACCCTCGAACACCGGGGGGCTGTTTTTT.

With regard to this clonotype: Possible read error: a much larger clone is one base away. Since no conserved phenylalanine or tryptophan closes the CDR3, a read error is the likely cause. In DNA form, the CDR3 reads TGTGCCAGCAGCTTAGCGCGGGGTGCCGGGGCCAACGTCCTGACTTCC. As protein: CASSLARGAGANVLTS. The chain is built from TRBV7-6 and TRBJ2-6, with D possibly matching TRBD2 (6 bases). V was pared by 0 bases and J by 4 bases, with 10 bases between. Germline V gene lookup returns CDR1 SGHVS and CDR2 FNYEAQ. The CDR3 is 16 amino acids.

With regard to this clonotype: A much larger clone sits a single nucleotide away, making a read error possible. The chain combines TRBV12-3 or TRBV12-4 with TRBJ2-1, with a possible D match to TRBD1 (6 bases). The length of the CDR3 is 13 residues. The CDR3 DNA follows: TGTGCCAGCAGCCAGATGGACAGCAATGAGCGGTTCTTC. It specifies CASSQMDSNERFF.

This clonotype has more than one count but fewer than ten. Given a much more abundant clone one base away, this may be a read error. The chain links TRBV2 to TRBJ2-1; 10 bases line up with TRBD2. This CDR3 has 14 residues. CDR1 and CDR2 (germline): SNHLY, FYNNEI. The CDR3, as DNA: TGTGCCAGCAGTGGGCTAGCGGGAGACAATGAGCGGTTCTTC. Translating gives CASSGLAGDNERFF.

This clonotype was counted many times. This chain connects TRBV3-1 to TRBJ2-7; 13 bases match TRBD2. The V gene's germline CDR1 is LGHDT and CDR2 YNNKEL (reference sequence). This CDR3 is 16 amino acids long. The trim removed 4 bases at V and 7 bases at J, leaving 10 bases unmatched. CDR3 sequence reads: CASSPGLAGSRGEQYF. The CDR3 DNA follows: TGTGCCAGCAGCCCGGGACTAGCGGGATCAAGGGGGGAGCAGTACTTC.

Many counts were recorded for this clonotype. The chain is built from TRBV5-6 and TRBJ1-6, with 8 nucleotides matching TRBD1. Germline CDR1 SGHDT, CDR2 YYEEEE. The J segment lost 7 bases and the V segment lost 2 bases, leaving 2 bases of the junction unmatched. CDR3 length: 14 amino acids. The CDR3 sequence is CASSFGTGNSPLHF. DNA of the CDR3: TGTGCCAGCAGCTTCGGGACAGGCAATTCACCCCTCCACTTT.

Ten or more counts support this clonotype. The J gene is TRBJ2-7, the V gene TRBV3-1, with 7 nucleotides matching TRBD2. CDR1 and CDR2 from the germline V gene are LGHDT and YNNKEL (reference sequence). With V trimmed by 1 base and J by 2 bases, 5 bases remained unmatched. CDR3 length: 15 amino acids. The chain's CDR3 is CASSQAPAGTYEQYF. In nucleotides, the CDR3 is TGTGCCAGCAGCCAAGCCCCAGCGGGGACCTACGAGCAGTACTTC.

As to this clonotype: This clone may be a read error of a much larger clone one base away. Lacking the conserved final phenylalanine or tryptophan, this CDR3 likely reflects a read error. The chain uses TRBV6-1 and TRBJ1-2; possibly TRBD1 for D (6 bases). The germline CDR1 and CDR2 sequences are MNHNS and SASEGT. The CDR3 spans 14 residues. Trimming removed 2 bases from V and 0 bases from J, with 7 bases in between. CDR3 protein: CASSERQANYGYTV. The CDR3 DNA follows: TGTGCCAGCAGTGAAAGACAGGCTAACTATGGCTACACCGTC.

This clonotype was seen a handful of times. The chain is built from TRBV5-6 and TRBJ2-4, with 9 bases aligning to TRBD2. V trimming: 1 base; J trimming: 8 bases; junction bases outside the gene matches: 16. There are 18 residues in the CDR3. Germline V CDR1 and CDR2: SGHDT, YYEEEE. CDR3 DNA: TGTGCCAGCAGCTTGCGGGGTAGCGGGAGAGCTGATGTGGACATTCAGTACTTC. Protein sequence: CASSLRGSGRADVDIQYF.

This clonotype was observed many times. The chain recombines TRBV5-1 with TRBJ2-7, with 7 nucleotides matching TRBD2. CDR3 length: 15 amino acids. Germline V gene data show CDR1 as SGHRS and CDR2 as YFSETQ. Unmatched junction bases numbered 8, after V lost 0 bases and J lost 5 bases. The CDR3 reads CASSLGGSREHEQYF. The CDR3 DNA follows: TGCGCCAGCAGCTTGGGGGGCTCGCGGGAGCACGAGCAGTACTTC.

This clonotype was seen many times. Here the CDR3 reads CSAGTSGSLPSNEQFF. Here the CDR3 DNA reads TGCAGTGCAGGGACTAGCGGGAGCTTACCTTCCAATGAGCAGTTCTTC. The J gene is TRBJ2-1, the V gene TRBV20-1; 14 bases map to TRBD2. Losses at the gene ends were 6 bases for V and 6 bases for J; bases not matched to a gene: 10. There are 16 residues in the CDR3. Germline V gene lookup returns CDR1 DFQATT and CDR2 SNEGSKA (reference sequence).

This clonotype was counted only a few times. The V call is TRBV19, the J call TRBJ2-2, with no clear D. CDR1 is LNHDA, CDR2 SQIVND, per germline (reference sequence). The CDR3 spans 15 residues. The V end lost 3 bases, the J end lost 1 base, and 9 bases lay between the germline ends. The CDR3 DNA sequence: TGTGCCAGTAGTATCAGCGCGGTGAACACCGGGGAGCTGTTTTTT. As protein: CASSISAVNTGELFF.

This clonotype was detected many times. This may be a read error: a much more frequent sequence differs by one nucleotide. The chain couples TRBV20-1 to TRBJ2-5; D is uncertain. V gave up 0 bases and J gave up 5 bases, with 13 bases separating them. The CDR3 is 14 residues long. Per the germline V gene, CDR1 is DFQATT and CDR2 is SNEGSKA (reference sequence). DNA for the CDR3: TGCAGTGCTAGAGACTTTGCGGAAGACGAGACCCAGTACTTC. Its translation is CSARDFAEDETQYF.

This clonotype was seen at least ten times. The V gene is TRBV5-1, the J gene TRBJ1-2; D is possibly TRBD1 (6 bases). This CDR3 is built from 13 residues. Germline lookup yields CDR1 SGHRS and CDR2 YFSETQ. Trimming left V 8 bases short and J 8 bases short, with 19 bases between. The CDR3 bases are TGCGCCAGAAGCCCCGGGACAAATGGAGGCTACACCTTC. Amino acid sequence: CARSPGTNGGYTF.

In this sample, this clonotype turned up many times. The J gene is TRBJ1-4, the V gene TRBV11-2, with D possibly matching TRBD1 (6 bases). CDR1 SGHAT and CDR2 FQNNGV come from the germline V gene. The length of the CDR3 is 14 residues. The V gene lost 3 bases and the J gene lost 10 bases, with 15 bases spanning the gap. The CDR3 nucleotides read TGTGCCAGCAGCTTGGGGGCCCGGTCGGTAAAACTGTTTTTT. This codes for CASSLGARSVKLFF. Drawing the rest from reference TRBV11-2 and TRBJ1-4, the complete variable domain is EAGVAQSPRYKIIEKRQSVAFWCNPISGHATLYWYQQILGQGPKLLIQFQNNGVVDDSQLPKDRFSAERLKGVDSTLKIQPAKLEDSAVYLCASSLGARSVKLFFGSGTQLSVL.